These 13 T cell receptor beta chains came from one sample sequenced in a study of neurological immune-mediated disorders. TCRdb passed the 5' RACE reads through MiXCR, listing each CDR3 protein once. The sample includes some 45,000 distinct CDR3 sequences, about an eighth of them seen just once. This sample's time point: longitudinal time-point 2. The sequenced sample was PBMCs. Receptors originate from a male donor with HTLV-1-associated myelopathy (HAM/TSP).

This chain links TRBV5-1 with TRBJ2-7; no reliable D call. With 4 bases removed from V and 3 bases from J, the gap between germline ends came to 14 bases. This CDR3 contains 14 residues. CDR1 is SGHRS, CDR2 YFSETQ, per germline. CDR3 in DNA: TGCGCCAGCAGCCTCGACTCCCGGATCTACGAGCAGTACTTC. This gives the protein CASSLDSRIYEQYF.

With regard to this clonotype: One end of the junction is discordant with germline, which a read error may explain. This chain connects TRBV7-6 to TRBJ1-5; tentative D call: TRBD1 (5 bases). Per germline, CDR1 SGHVS and CDR2 FNYEAQ. CDR3 length: 13 residues. For the CDR3, the DNA is TGTGCCAGCAGCCCCAGGGAAGGTCAGCTCCAGCATTTT. Translation: CASSPREGQLQHF.

This clonotype was recorded many times. V is TRBV5-8 and J is TRBJ2-5, with a tentative D call TRBD1 (5 bases). This CDR3 comprises 15 residues. V was clipped by 4 bases and J by 2 bases, with 15 bases between them. CDR1 and CDR2 (germline): SGHTS, YDEGEE. CDR3 sequence (DNA): TGTGCCAGCAGCCCAAGAACAGGAGAACAAGAGACCCAGTACTTC. Amino acid sequence: CASSPRTGEQETQYF.

This clonotype occurred many times. V usage is TRBV7-3 and J usage is TRBJ1-6; weak D call: TRBD1 (6 bases). The CDR3 is 16 residues long. CDR1 and CDR2 (germline): SGHTA, FQGTGA. V lost 0 bases and J 9 bases, leaving 15 bases between the germline ends. CDR3 nucleotide sequence: TGTGCCAGCAGCTTAACGGGGGGACAAGCAGGTTCACCCCTCCACTTT. It is translated as CASSLTGGQAGSPLHF.

In its sample, this clonotype was seen many times. J is TRBJ2-3 and V is TRBV10-2; D is unresolved. This CDR3 is 14 amino acids long. Germline CDR1 WSHSY, CDR2 SAAADI. Trimming left V 6 bases short and J 1 base short, with 11 bases between. The CDR3 reads CASSSDGRTDTQYF. For the CDR3, the DNA is TGCGCCAGCAGCTCGGACGGGCGCACAGATACGCAGTATTTT.

The genes are TRBV2 and TRBJ2-7, with D possibly TRBD2 on 5 matching bases. Trimming left V 6 bases short and J 3 bases short, with 9 bases between. The CDR3 spans 12 residues. Germline V gene data show CDR1 as SNHLY and CDR2 as FYNNEI. The CDR3 sequence: CASRDWHYEQYF. CDR3 DNA sequence: TGTGCCAGCAGGGACTGGCACTACGAGCAGTACTTC.

Many counts were recorded for this clonotype. The chain joins TRBV7-9 to TRBJ1-1; a weak D match, TRBD1 (5 bases). The CDR3 has 15 residues. The V gene lost 5 bases and the J gene lost 0 bases, with 13 bases spanning the gap. In germline, CDR1 is SEHNR, CDR2 FQNEAQ (reference sequence). Here the CDR3 reads CASSLAGRVNTEAFF. In nucleotides, the CDR3 is TGTGCCAGCAGCCTTGCTGGCAGGGTGAACACTGAAGCTTTCTTT.

In its sample, this clonotype was seen many times. The genes are TRBV12-3 or TRBV12-4 and TRBJ2-2, with D possibly TRBD1 on 5 matching bases. The ends were cut back, 3 bases at V and 4 bases at J, with 15 bases in the middle. This CDR3 contains 16 residues. This chain's CDR3 is CASSFQAGPGTGELFF. The CDR3 DNA is TGTGCCAGCAGTTTTCAAGCAGGGCCGGGCACCGGGGAGCTGTTTTTT.

This clonotype appeared a few times. The chain couples TRBV7-9 to TRBJ1-4; 7 bases agree with TRBD1. In germline, CDR1 is SEHNR, CDR2 FQNEAQ (reference sequence). Trimming cost V 3 bases and J 13 bases; bases outside gene matches: 11. The CDR3 length is 14 residues. CDR3 residues: CASSFRTGSQGLFF. The CDR3, as DNA: TGTGCCAGCAGCTTCCGGACAGGCTCCCAGGGACTGTTTTTT. The complete variable domain, with remaining parts taken from reference TRBV7-9 and TRBJ1-4, reads DTGVSQNPRHKITKRGQNVTFRCDPISEHNRLYWYRQTLGQGPEFLTYFQNEAQLEKSRLLSDRFSAERPKGSFSTLEIQRTEQGDSAMYLCASSFRTGSQGLFFGSGTQLSVL.

Ten or more counts support this clonotype. The J gene is TRBJ2-1, the V gene TRBV28, with 15 positions matching TRBD2. V lost 2 bases, J lost 10 bases, and 3 bases stayed unmatched. This CDR3 is 15 amino acids long. Per germline, CDR1 MDHEN and CDR2 SYDVKM. The CDR3 coding sequence is TGTGCCAGCAGTTTAATGGGACTAGCGGGGGGCGAGCAGTTCTTC. Protein: CASSLMGLAGGEQFF.

This clonotype was detected ten times or more. This chain links TRBV15 with TRBJ2-2; D unclear. The CDR3 sequence is 15 residues long. Trimming pared 4 bases from V and 1 base from J, leaving 10 bases between. Germline V gene data show CDR1 as LNHNV and CDR2 as YYDKDF (reference sequence). CDR3 sequence (DNA): TGTGCCACCAGCACACATTACGAGAACACCGGGGAGCTGTTTTTT. Its protein is CATSTHYENTGELFF.

This clonotype came up a few times. V gene TRBV7-8 combines with J gene TRBJ2-1; 10 bases map to TRBD2. CDR1 is SGHVS and CDR2 is FQNEAQ in the germline V gene. There are 15 residues in the CDR3. V lost 4 bases to trimming and J lost 11 bases; unmatched junction nucleotides: 11. CDR3 amino acids: CASSSGLATSTQQFF. DNA for the CDR3: TGTGCCAGCAGCTCGGGACTAGCGACGAGCACACAGCAGTTCTTC. The full variable domain, rest sourced from reference TRBV7-8 and TRBJ2-1, is GAGVSQSPRYKVAKRGQDVALRCDPISGHVSLFWYQQALGQGPEFLTYFQNEAQLDKSGLPSDRFFAERPEGSVSTLKIQRTQQEDSAVYLCASSSGLATSTQQFFGPGTRLTVL.

This clonotype was picked up many times. V is TRBV20-1 and J is TRBJ1-1; D is undetermined. With 6 bases removed from V and 6 bases from J, the gap between germline ends came to 14 bases. The germline V gene encodes CDR1 DFQATT and CDR2 SNEGSKA (reference sequence). The CDR3 loop spans 12 amino acids. This CDR3 is CSAAAGGAEAFF. DNA for the CDR3: TGCAGTGCCGCCGCGGGAGGCGCTGAAGCTTTCTTT.